These 12 T cell receptor beta chains were all obtained from the same sample, sequenced in a study of T cells in Graves' hyperthyroidism and ophthalmopathy. Authors of the study amplified TCR beta CDR3 regions from RNA transcripts. HTBI primers were the set used in a first-round RT-PCR of the TCR CDR3. TCRdb redid the calling of the multiplex PCR reads with MiXCR, one entry per CDR3 protein. This table holds about 180,000 distinct CDR3 sequences, approximately 15% found once. The sequencing sample was made of blood. Source of these receptors: a woman aged 45-65 years with Graves' hyperthyroidism.

Many counts were recorded for this clonotype. The rearrangement uses TRBV27 and TRBJ1-2; 8 nucleotides agree with TRBD1. This CDR3 is built from 16 residues. J gave up 4 bases and V 5 bases, and 12 bases lay outside the gene matches. Looked up from germline, CDR1 is MNHEY and CDR2 is SMNVEV (reference sequence). CDR3 DNA sequence: TGTGCCAGCAGTCTTTCAGGGGGCTCCACCATCTATGGCTACACCTTC. Residues: CASSLSGGSTIYGYTF.

This clonotype has only a few counts. This sequence joins TRBV4-3 and TRBJ1-1, with a possible D match to TRBD1 (6 bases). CDR1 LGHNA and CDR2 YSLEER come from the germline V gene. The V gene lost 4 bases and the J gene lost 3 bases, with 15 bases spanning the gap. CDR3 length equals 15 residues. The CDR3 sequence is CASSLETGEDTEAFF. The CDR3 DNA follows: TGCGCCAGCAGCCTAGAGACAGGTGAGGACACTGAAGCTTTCTTT.

V and J are TRBV11-2 and TRBJ1-2; tentatively, D is TRBD1 (6 bases). V shed 5 bases and J shed 4 bases, with 17 bases lying between them. The CDR3 sequence is 15 residues long. Germline values: CDR1 SGHAT, CDR2 FQNNGV. The CDR3 spells CASSLTRQDRYGYTF. CDR3 in DNA: TGTGCCAGCAGCCTAACGCGACAGGATCGCTATGGCTACACCTTC.

This clonotype appeared a few times. The V call is TRBV5-4, the J call TRBJ2-2; tentative D call: TRBD1 (6 bases). In germline, CDR1 is SGHNT, CDR2 YYREEE (reference sequence). The CDR3 sequence is 13 residues long. Trimming removed 2 bases at V and 5 bases at J, with 7 bases between. CDR3 loop: CASSFRGTGELFF. CDR3 sequence (DNA): TGTGCCAGCAGCTTCAGGGGTACCGGGGAGCTGTTTTTT.

This clonotype was picked up many times. J is TRBJ1-2 and V is TRBV9; no clear D. The CDR3 has 13 residues. Between the trimmed V and J ends, which lost 0 bases and 3 bases, there was a span of 6 bases. Germline CDR1 and CDR2: SGDLS and YYNGEE. This CDR3 is CASSVEEDYGYTF. In DNA form, the CDR3 reads TGTGCCAGCAGCGTAGAGGAAGACTATGGCTACACCTTC.

V gene TRBV3-1 combines with J gene TRBJ2-5; TRBD1 is a possible D gene (5 bases). V dropped 3 bases and J dropped 2 bases, with 7 bases sitting between them. The CDR3 runs 13 residues. Germline CDR1 and CDR2: LGHDT and YNNKEL (reference sequence). The CDR3 loop is CASSQTAQETQYF. The CDR3 DNA is TGTGCCAGCAGCCAGACAGCACAAGAGACCCAGTACTTC.

This chain links TRBV4-3 with TRBJ2-2; TRBD2 matches at 10 bases. Germline CDR1 is LGHNA and CDR2 is YSLEER. Unmatched junction bases numbered 10, after V lost 4 bases and J lost 5 bases. CDR3 length: 17 residues. CDR3: CASSRAGTSVRTGELFF. The CDR3 DNA sequence: TGCGCCAGCAGCCGGGCTGGGACTAGCGTGCGTACCGGGGAGCTGTTTTTT.

This clonotype was observed at least ten times. The chain carries TRBV9 and TRBJ1-1; a weak D match, TRBD1 (6 bases). V was shortened by 0 bases and J by 9 bases, with 15 bases between the two germline ends. The germline gives CDR1 SGDLS, CDR2 YYNGEE. The CDR3 runs 14 residues. The DNA for the CDR3 is TGTGCCAGCAGCGTAGATGTGAAGGGGGGAAAAGCTTTCTTT. Its translation: CASSVDVKGGKAFF.

This clonotype has more than one count but fewer than ten. The V call is TRBV7-6, the J call TRBJ2-5; D is perhaps TRBD1 or TRBD2 (6 bases each). The germline CDR1 and CDR2 sequences are SGHVS and FNYEAQ. The CDR3 covers 15 residues. Trimming left V 4 bases short and J 3 bases short, with 15 bases between. For the CDR3, the DNA is TGTGCCAGCAGCTCCTACCGGAGGGGGGAAGAGACCCAGTACTTC. Its translation is CASSSYRRGEETQYF.

This clonotype was seen repeatedly, ten times or more. The V gene is TRBV28, the J gene TRBJ2-3, with a weak D call TRBD2 (6 bases). V was trimmed by 2 bases and J by 5 bases, leaving 11 bases between them. Per the germline V gene, CDR1 is MDHEN and CDR2 is SYDVKM. This CDR3 has 14 amino acids. CDR3 loop: CASSLGGYGDTQYF. The DNA of the CDR3 is TGTGCCAGCAGTTTAGGAGGGTATGGAGATACGCAGTATTTT. The whole variable domain, remainder taken from reference TRBV28 and TRBJ2-3, is DVKVTQSSRYLVKRTGEKVFLECVQDMDHENMFWYRQDPGLGLRLIYFSYDVKMKEKGDIPEGYSVSREKKERFSLILESASTNQTSMYLCASSLGGYGDTQYFGPGTRLTVL.

This clonotype has at least ten counts. The gene calls are TRBV18 and TRBJ2-1; 7 nucleotides align to TRBD1. Germline CDR1 KGHSH, CDR2 LQKENI. This CDR3 region has 15 residues. J lost 6 bases, V lost 6 bases, and 11 bases had no gene match. The CDR3 coding sequence is TGTGCCAGCTCGAGACAGTCAGGGGGAATCAATGAGCAGTTCTTC. Protein: CASSRQSGGINEQFF.

This clonotype was recorded at least ten times. The J gene is TRBJ2-2, the V gene TRBV10-3, with D unresolved. Germline CDR1 and CDR2: ENHRY and SYGVKD. The CDR3 runs 13 residues. Trimming took 2 bases from V and 4 from J, leaving 5 bases between them. The CDR3 is CAISESATGELFF. DNA for the CDR3: TGTGCCATCAGTGAGAGTGCCACCGGGGAGCTGTTTTTT.